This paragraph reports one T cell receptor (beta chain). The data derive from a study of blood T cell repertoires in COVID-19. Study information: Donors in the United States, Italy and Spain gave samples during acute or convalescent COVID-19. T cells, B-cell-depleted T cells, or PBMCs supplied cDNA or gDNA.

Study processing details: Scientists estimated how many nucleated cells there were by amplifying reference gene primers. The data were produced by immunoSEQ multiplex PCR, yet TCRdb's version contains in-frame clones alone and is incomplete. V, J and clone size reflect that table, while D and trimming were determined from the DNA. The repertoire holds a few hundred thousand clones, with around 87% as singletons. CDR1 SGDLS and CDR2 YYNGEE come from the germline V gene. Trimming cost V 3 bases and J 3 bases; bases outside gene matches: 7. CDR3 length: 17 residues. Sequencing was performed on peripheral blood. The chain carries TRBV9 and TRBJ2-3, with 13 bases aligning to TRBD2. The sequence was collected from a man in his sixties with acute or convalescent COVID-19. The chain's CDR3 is CASSGRTSGGVTDTQYF. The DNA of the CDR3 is TGTGCCAGCAGCGGACGCACTAGCGGGGGGGTAACAGATACGCAGTATTTT.